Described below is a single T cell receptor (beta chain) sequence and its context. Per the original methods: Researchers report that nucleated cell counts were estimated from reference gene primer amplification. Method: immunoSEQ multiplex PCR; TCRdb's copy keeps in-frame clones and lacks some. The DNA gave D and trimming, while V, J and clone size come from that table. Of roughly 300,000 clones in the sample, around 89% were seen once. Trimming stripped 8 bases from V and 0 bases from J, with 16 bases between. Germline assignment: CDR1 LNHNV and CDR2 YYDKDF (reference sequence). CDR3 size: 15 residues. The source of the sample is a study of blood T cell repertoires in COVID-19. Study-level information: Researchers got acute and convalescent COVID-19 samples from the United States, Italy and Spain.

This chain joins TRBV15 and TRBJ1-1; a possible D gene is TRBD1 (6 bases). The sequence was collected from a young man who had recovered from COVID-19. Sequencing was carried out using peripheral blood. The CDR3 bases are TGTGCCACCGGAGAAGGCAGGGGACTGAACACTGAAGCTTTCTTT. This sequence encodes CATGEGRGLNTEAFF.